The source of this TCR beta chain is a study of CD8 T cells in ankylosing spondylitis. Study observations and caveats: A TCR beta motif made of several highly homologous variants seemed typical of ankylosing spondylitis blood.

Library preparation for TCR beta used quantitative 5'-RACE with molecular barcodes. TCRdb itself ran the 5' RACE reads through MiXCR, one entry per CDR3 protein. The sample has fewer than 750,000 distinct CDR3 sequences, roughly 19% seen once. This clonotype has more than one count but fewer than ten. Its antigen is currently unknown. With V trimmed by 5 bases and J by 0 bases, 15 bases remained unmatched. The germline V gene encodes CDR1 MRHNA and CDR2 SNTAGT. The CDR3 sequence is 19 residues long. The genes are TRBV6-4 and TRBJ2-1; TRBD1 aligns across 8 bases. The sample taken for sequencing was blood, either unsorted or a sorted T cell fraction (not recorded which). This receptor was taken from a male donor with ankylosing spondylitis. For the CDR3, the DNA is TGTGCCAGCAGTCGGGCGGGACAGGTGGGTACCCGCTCCTACAATGAGCAGTTCTTC. This encodes CASSRAGQVGTRSYNEQFF.